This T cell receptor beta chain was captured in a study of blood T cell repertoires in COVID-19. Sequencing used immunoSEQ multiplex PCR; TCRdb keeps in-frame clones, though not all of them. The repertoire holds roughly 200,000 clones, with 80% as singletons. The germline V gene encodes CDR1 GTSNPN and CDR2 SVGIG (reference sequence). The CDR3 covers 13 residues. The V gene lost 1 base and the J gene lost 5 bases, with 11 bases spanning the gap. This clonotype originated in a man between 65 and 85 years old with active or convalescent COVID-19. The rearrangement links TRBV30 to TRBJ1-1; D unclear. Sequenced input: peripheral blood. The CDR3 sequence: CAWSGRGGTEAFF. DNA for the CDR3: TGTGCCTGGAGTGGTCGGGGAGGGACTGAAGCTTTCTTT.